The clone carrying this T cell receptor (beta chain) has a handful of counts. Authors' data handling: How many nucleated cells were present was estimated from reference gene primer amplification. This table comes from immunoSEQ multiplex PCR, and its TCRdb copy is limited to in-frame clones, with some not included. That table is the source of V, J and clone size, and D and trimming were worked out from the DNA. The sample consists of some 160,000 clones, 89% of them appearing once. V shed 0 bases and J shed 0 bases, with 6 bases lying between them. Per the germline V gene, CDR1 is SGHKS and CDR2 is YYEKEE (reference sequence). The CDR3 covers 15 residues. This entry belongs to a study of blood T cell repertoires in COVID-19. Background on the study: The United States, Italy and Spain supplied acute and convalescent COVID-19 samples. The cDNA or gDNA used as material had been derived from T cells, B-cell-depleted T cells, or PBMCs.

This TCR was recovered from a man aged 55 to 69 with acute or convalescent COVID-19. The chain links TRBV5-5 to TRBJ2-2, with no clear D. The specimen sequenced was peripheral blood. CDR3 in amino acids: CASSLGSPNTGELFF. The CDR3 nucleotides are TGTGCCAGCAGCTTGGGTAGCCCGAACACCGGGGAGCTGTTTTTT. Together with reference TRBV5-5 and TRBJ2-2, the CDR3 gives the full variable domain: DAGVTQSPTHLIKTRGQQVTLRCSPISGHKSVSWYQQVLGQGPQFIFQYYEKEERGRGNFPDRFSARQFPNYSSELNVNALLLGDSALYLCASSLGSPNTGELFFGEGSRLTVL.